This T cell receptor beta chain was obtained from a study of T cell responses to AZD1222 COVID-19 vaccine. This CDR3 has 15 amino acids. CDR1 is SGHVS and CDR2 is FQNEAQ in the germline V gene. V was shortened by 4 bases and J by 5 bases, with 17 bases between the two germline ends. This clone was found once. Its antigen is still unknown. Study-wide results and limits: Receipt of two AZD1222 doses was followed by a rise in Spike-specific TCR breadth and depth. Sampling that yielded the repertoires occurred only after the peak T cell response. Spike was spanned by vaccine-associated CD4 TCRs, which were dominant at 160-218 and 743-854.

Assay: immunoSEQ multiplex PCR; the TCRdb copy retains only in-frame clones and omits some. The sample lists about 160,000 clones; roughly 94% were seen once. The sample was peripheral blood, taken on day 0 of MenACWY control vaccination. This TCR was sampled from an adult in good health. The genes are TRBV7-8 and TRBJ1-2; D might be TRBD1 (5 bases). The DNA of the CDR3 is TGTGCCAGCAGCTCACCGGGAGGGGCATCATATGGCTACACCTTC. Protein sequence: CASSSPGGASYGYTF. Looking up the rest from reference TRBV7-8 and TRBJ1-2 gives the full variable domain: GAGVSQSPRYKVAKRGQDVALRCDPISGHVSLFWYQQALGQGPEFLTYFQNEAQLDKSGLPSDRFFAERPEGSVSTLKIQRTQQEDSAVYLCASSSPGGASYGYTFGSGTRLTVV.